Here is one T cell receptor beta chain with its context. This sample was included in a study of CD8+ T cells in alopecia areata. Treatment specified: oral pan-JAK inhibitor, 5-10 mg twice daily. The CDR3 contains 17 residues. Trimming removed 0 bases at V and 5 bases at J, with 17 bases between. Germline V CDR1 and CDR2: LGHNA, YNFKEQ. RNA was isolated and reverse transcribed to cDNA, the sequencing template. Some clones are missing from TCRdb's copy, which holds only in-frame ones; the method was immunoSEQ multiplex PCR. The table records about 120,000 clones, more than 40% of them present only once. The clonotype was recovered from a human donor with alopecia areata. The sample consisted of CD4+ T cells sorted from blood, taken at week 4, from a patient treated with tofacitinib. The V call is TRBV4-2, the J call TRBJ2-1, with D perhaps assigned TRBD1 or TRBD2 (5 bases each). CDR3 sequence (DNA): TGTGCCAGCAGCCAAGATCCACCAACGGGACCCAACAATGAGCAGTTCTTC. Translation: CASSQDPPTGPNNEQFF.